The clone carrying this T cell receptor beta chain was observed a few times. Its target is unknown. The sample is drawn from a study of T cell repertoires in cytomegalovirus infection. The CDR3 length is 15 residues. V lost 5 bases and J 0 bases, leaving 13 bases between the germline ends. Germline CDR1 SQVTM, CDR2 ANQGSEA. Each CDR3 protein gets one entry after TCRdb re-called the reads with MiXCR. The sample has approximately 1,000,000 distinct CDR3 sequences, roughly 31% seen once. Study outcomes and limitations: People with CMV and the relevant HLA were identified by cumulative public TCR beta family frequency.

V usage is TRBV29-1 and J usage is TRBJ2-2; D remains unclear. This TCR came from a human donor in good health (CMV status not recorded). Some clones in this sample may be carry-over from other donors' samples. This sample comprised cultured CD8+ T cells from PBMCs, obtained from culture after CMV antigen stimulation. The CDR3 sequence: CSVISPFANTGELFF. DNA for the CDR3: TGCAGCGTTATAAGTCCCTTTGCGAACACCGGGGAGCTGTTTTTT.